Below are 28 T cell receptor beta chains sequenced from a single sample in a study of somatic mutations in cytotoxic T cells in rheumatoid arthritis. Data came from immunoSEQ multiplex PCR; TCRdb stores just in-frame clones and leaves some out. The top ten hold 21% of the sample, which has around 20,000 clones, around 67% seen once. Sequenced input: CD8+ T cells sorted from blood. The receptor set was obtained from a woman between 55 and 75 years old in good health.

For the CDR3, the DNA is TGTGCCAGCATCCCGGATGGGAACCGACCCGGGGAGCTGTTTTTT. It specifies CASIPDGNRPGELFF. The V gene is TRBV27, the J gene TRBJ2-2, with D hard to call. This CDR3 region has 15 residues. V was clipped by 7 bases and J by 6 bases, with 18 bases between them. Germline CDR1 and CDR2: MNHEY and SMNVEV (reference sequence).

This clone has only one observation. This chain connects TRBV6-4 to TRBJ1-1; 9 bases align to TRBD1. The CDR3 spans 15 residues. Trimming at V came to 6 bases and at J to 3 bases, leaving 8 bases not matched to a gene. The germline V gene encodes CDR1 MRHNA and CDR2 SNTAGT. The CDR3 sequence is CASSPGTGKYTEAFF. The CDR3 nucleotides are TGTGCCAGCAGCCCCGGGACAGGGAAGTACACTGAAGCTTTCTTT.

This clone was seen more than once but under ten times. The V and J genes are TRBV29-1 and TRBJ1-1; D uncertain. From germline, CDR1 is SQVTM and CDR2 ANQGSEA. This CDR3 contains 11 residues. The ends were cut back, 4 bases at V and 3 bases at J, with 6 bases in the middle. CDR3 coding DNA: TGCAGCGTTGGGAGGGACACTGAAGCTTTCTTT. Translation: CSVGRDTEAFF.

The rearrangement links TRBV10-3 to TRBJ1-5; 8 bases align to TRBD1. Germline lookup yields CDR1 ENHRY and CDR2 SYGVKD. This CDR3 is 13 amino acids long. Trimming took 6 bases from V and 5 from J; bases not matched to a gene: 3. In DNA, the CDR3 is TGTGCCATCAGCCCGACAGGGGATCAGCCCCAGCATTTT. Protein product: CAISPTGDQPQHF.

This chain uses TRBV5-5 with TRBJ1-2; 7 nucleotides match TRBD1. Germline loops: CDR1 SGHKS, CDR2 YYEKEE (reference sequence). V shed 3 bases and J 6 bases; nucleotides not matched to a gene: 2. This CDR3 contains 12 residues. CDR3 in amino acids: CASSSGTDGYTF. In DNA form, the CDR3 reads TGTGCCAGCAGCTCCGGGACAGATGGCTACACCTTC.

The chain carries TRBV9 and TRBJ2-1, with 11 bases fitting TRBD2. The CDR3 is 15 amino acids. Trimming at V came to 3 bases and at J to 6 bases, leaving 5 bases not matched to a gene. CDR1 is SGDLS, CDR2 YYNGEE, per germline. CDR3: CASSGLAGSINEQFF. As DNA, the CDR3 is TGTGCCAGCAGCGGACTAGCGGGGTCCATCAATGAGCAGTTCTTC.

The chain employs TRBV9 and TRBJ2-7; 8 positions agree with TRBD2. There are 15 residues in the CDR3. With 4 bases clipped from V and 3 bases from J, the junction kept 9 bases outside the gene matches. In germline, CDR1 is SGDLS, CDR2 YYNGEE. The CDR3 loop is CASSPRASGFYEQYF. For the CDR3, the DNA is TGTGCCAGCAGCCCCCGGGCTAGCGGGTTCTACGAGCAGTACTTC.

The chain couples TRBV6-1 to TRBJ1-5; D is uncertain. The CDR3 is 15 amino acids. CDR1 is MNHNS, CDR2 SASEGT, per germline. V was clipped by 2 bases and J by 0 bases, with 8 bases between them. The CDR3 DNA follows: TGTGCCAGCAGTGAATCCCAGTTTAGCAATCAGCCCCAGCATTTT. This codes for CASSESQFSNQPQHF.

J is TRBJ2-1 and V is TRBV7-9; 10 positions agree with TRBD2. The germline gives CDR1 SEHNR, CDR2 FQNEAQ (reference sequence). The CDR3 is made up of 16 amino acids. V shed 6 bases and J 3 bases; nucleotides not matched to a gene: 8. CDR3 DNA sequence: TGTGCCAGCAGACCCCCTAGCGGGAGCCGCTACAATGAGCAGTTCTTC. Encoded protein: CASRPPSGSRYNEQFF.

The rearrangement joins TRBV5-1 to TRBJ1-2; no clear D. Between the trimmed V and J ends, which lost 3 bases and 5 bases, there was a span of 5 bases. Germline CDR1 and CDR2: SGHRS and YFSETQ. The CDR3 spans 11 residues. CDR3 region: CASSSPYGYTF. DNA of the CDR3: TGCGCCAGCAGCTCTCCATATGGCTACACCTTC.

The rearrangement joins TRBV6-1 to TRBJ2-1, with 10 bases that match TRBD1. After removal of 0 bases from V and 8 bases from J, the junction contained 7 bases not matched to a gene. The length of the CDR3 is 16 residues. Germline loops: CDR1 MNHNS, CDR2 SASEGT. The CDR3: CASSEAAGTGADEQFF. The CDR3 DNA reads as TGTGCCAGCAGTGAAGCGGCCGGGACAGGGGCCGATGAGCAGTTCTTC.

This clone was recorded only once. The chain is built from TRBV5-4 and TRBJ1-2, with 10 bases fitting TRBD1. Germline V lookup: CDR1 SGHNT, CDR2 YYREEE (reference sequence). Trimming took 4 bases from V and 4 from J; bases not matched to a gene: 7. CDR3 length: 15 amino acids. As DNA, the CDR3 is TGTGCCAGCAGCGCTTTCCGGGACAGGGGCTATGGCTACACCTTC. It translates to CASSAFRDRGYGYTF. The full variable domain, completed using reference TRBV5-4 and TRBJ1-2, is ETGVTQSPTHLIKTRGQQVTLRCSSQSGHNTVSWYQQALGQGPQFIFQYYREEENGRGNFPPRFSGLQFPNYSSELNVNALELDDSALYLCASSAFRDRGYGYTFGSGTRLTVV.

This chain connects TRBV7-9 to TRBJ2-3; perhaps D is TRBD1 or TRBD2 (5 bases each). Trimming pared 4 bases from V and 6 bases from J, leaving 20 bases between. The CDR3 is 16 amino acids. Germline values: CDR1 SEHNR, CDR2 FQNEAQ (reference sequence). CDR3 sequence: CASSSTAARPSDTQYF. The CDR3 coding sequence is TGTGCCAGCAGCTCGACAGCGGCTAGACCTTCGGATACGCAGTATTTT.

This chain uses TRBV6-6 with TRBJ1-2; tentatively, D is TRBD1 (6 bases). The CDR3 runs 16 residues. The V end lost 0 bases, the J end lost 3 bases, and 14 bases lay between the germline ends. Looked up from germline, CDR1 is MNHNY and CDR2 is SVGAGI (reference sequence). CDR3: CASSYSGGAADYGYTF. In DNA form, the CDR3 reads TGTGCCAGCAGTTACTCCGGGGGCGCAGCCGACTATGGCTACACCTTC.

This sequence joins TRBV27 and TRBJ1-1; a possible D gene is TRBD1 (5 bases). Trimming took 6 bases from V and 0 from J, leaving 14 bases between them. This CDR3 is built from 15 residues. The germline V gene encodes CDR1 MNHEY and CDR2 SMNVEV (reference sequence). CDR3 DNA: TGTGCCAGCAGCCTCAGGACAAGAATGAACACTGAAGCTTTCTTT. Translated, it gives CASSLRTRMNTEAFF.

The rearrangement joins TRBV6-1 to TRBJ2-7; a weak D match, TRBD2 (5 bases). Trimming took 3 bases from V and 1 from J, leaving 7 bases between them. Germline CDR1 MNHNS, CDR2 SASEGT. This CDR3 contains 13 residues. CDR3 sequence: CASSERVSYEQYF. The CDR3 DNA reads TGTGCCAGCAGTGAGCGGGTATCCTACGAGCAGTACTTC.

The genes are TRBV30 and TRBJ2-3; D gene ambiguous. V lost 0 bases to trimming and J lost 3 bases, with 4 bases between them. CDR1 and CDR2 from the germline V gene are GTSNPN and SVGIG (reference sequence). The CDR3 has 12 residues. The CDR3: CAWSVGTDTQYF. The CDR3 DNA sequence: TGTGCCTGGAGTGTAGGGACAGATACGCAGTATTTT. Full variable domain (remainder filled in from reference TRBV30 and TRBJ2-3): SQTIHQWPATLVQPVGSPLSLECTVEGTSNPNLYWYRQAAGRGLQLLFYSVGIGQISSEVPQNLSASRPQDRQFILSSKKLLLSDSGFYLCAWSVGTDTQYFGPGTRLTVL.

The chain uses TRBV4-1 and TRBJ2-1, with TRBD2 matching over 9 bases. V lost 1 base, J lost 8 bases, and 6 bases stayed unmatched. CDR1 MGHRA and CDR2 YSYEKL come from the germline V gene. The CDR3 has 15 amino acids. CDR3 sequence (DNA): TGCGCCAGCAGCCAAGGGAGTCAGCGGGAGGATGAGCAGTTCTTC. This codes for CASSQGSQREDEQFF.

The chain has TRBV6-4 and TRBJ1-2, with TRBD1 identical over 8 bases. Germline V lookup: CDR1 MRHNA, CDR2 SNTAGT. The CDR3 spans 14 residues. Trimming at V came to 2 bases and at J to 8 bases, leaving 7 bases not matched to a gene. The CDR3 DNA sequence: TGTGCCAGCAGTGACAGCCAGGGGGCGGAGGGCTACACCTTC. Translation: CASSDSQGAEGYTF.

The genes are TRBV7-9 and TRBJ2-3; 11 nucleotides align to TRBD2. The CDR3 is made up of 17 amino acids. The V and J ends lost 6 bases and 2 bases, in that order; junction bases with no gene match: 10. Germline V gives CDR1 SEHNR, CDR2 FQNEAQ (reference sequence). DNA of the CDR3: TGTGCCAGCAGACCCTCTAGCGGGGGGTACCTCACAGATACGCAGTATTTT. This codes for CASRPSSGGYLTDTQYF.

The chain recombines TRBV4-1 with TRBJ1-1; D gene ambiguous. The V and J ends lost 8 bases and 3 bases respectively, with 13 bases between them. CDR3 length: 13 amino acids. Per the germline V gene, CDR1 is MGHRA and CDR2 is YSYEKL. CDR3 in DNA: TGCGCCAGCTCGCGCGGCGGGCACACTGAAGCTTTCTTT. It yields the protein CASSRGGHTEAFF.

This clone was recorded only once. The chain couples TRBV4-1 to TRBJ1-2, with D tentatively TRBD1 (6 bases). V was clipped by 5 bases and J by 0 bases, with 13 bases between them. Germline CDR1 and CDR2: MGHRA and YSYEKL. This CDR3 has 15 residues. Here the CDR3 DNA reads TGCGCCAGCAGCAGCCGACAGGAGTCTAACTATGGCTACACCTTC. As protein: CASSSRQESNYGYTF.

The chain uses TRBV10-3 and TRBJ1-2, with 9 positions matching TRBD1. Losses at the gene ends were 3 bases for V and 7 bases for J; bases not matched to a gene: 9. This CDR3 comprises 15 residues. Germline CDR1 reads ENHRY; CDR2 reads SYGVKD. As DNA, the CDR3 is TGTGCCATCAGTGAAAAAAGGGACAGGGCCGTTGGCTACACCTTC. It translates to CAISEKRDRAVGYTF.

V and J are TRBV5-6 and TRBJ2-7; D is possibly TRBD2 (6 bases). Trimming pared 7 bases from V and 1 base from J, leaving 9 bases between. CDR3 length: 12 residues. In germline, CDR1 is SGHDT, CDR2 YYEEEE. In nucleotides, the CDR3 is TGTGCCAGCGGACGGGGGTCCTACGAGCAGTACTTC. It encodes CASGRGSYEQYF.

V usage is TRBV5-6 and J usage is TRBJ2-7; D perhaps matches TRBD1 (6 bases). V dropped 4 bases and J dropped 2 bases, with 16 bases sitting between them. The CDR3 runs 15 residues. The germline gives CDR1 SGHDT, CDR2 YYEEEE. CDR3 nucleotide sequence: TGTGCCAGCAGCCCGGCCGGGACATATACCTACGAGCAGTACTTC. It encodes CASSPAGTYTYEQYF.

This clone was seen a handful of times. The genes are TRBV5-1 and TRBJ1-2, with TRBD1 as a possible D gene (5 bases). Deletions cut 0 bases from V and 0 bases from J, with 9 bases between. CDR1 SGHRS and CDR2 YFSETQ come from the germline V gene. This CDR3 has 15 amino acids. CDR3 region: CASSLVEGPNYGYTF. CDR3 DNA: TGCGCCAGCAGCTTGGTGGAGGGACCTAACTATGGCTACACCTTC.

CDR3 nucleotide sequence: TGTGCCAGCAGTTCGTCGGGGGGCCCCATGAACACTGAAGCTTTCTTT. Amino acids: CASSSSGGPMNTEAFF. The chain has TRBV6-5 and TRBJ1-1; D perhaps matches TRBD1 (6 bases). Looked up from germline, CDR1 is MNHEY and CDR2 is SVGAGI. Trimming shortened V by 4 bases and J by 0 bases, and 15 bases separated the two germline ends. CDR3 length: 16 amino acids.

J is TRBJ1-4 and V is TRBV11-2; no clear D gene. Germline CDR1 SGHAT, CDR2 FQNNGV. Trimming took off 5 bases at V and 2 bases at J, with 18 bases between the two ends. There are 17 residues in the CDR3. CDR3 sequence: CASSPFPGLATNEKLFF. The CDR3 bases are TGTGCCAGCAGCCCCTTCCCGGGGTTGGCCACTAATGAAAAACTGTTTTTT.